The rows below give T cell receptor beta chains drawn from one sample of a study of CD8 T cells in Susac syndrome. In TCRdb, the immunoSEQ multiplex PCR reads were re-called with MiXCR into one record per CDR3 protein. This sample has some 150,000 distinct CDR3 sequences; roughly 95% occur once, and the top ten carry over 0.07%. The sequenced sample consisted of CD4+ T cells from PBMCs. The source is a human donor in good health. CDR3s include the opening cysteine and the closing phenylalanine or tryptophan. A D gene is named only where the DNA matches it firmly. The listing skips clone size in some rows; elsewhere it reads once, few, many or a size class.

j_gene: TRBJ1-1; v_gene: TRBV9; d_gene: TRBD1; abundance: few; len: 15; CDR3aa: CASSPRTGLGTEAFF; CDR3nt: TGTGCCAGCAGCCCCCGGACAGGGTTGGGCACTGAAGCTTTCTTT
j_gene: TRBJ2-7; v_gene: TRBV12-3/TRBV12-4; d_gene: .; abundance: .; len: 13; CDR3aa: CASSSQLTYEQYF; CDR3nt: TGTGCCAGCAGTTCCCAACTGACCTACGAGCAGTACTTC
j_gene: TRBJ1-2; v_gene: TRBV5-4; d_gene: TRBD1; abundance: .; len: 17; CDR3aa: CASSLASEEGAIYGYTF; CDR3nt: TGTGCCAGCAGCTTGGCCTCTGAGGAGGGGGCTATCTATGGCTACACCTTC
j_gene: TRBJ1-2; v_gene: TRBV29-1; d_gene: TRBD1; abundance: .; len: 12; CDR3aa: CSVLGTGDGYTF; CDR3nt: TGCAGCGTACTGGGGACAGGGGATGGCTACACCTTC
j_gene: TRBJ2-5; v_gene: TRBV5-1; d_gene: .; abundance: .; len: 14; CDR3aa: CASSLSGPTETQYF; CDR3nt: TGCGCCAGCAGCCTCTCCGGGCCGACGGAGACCCAGTACTTC
j_gene: TRBJ1-2; v_gene: TRBV5-1; d_gene: TRBD1; abundance: .; len: 15; CDR3aa: CASSLGPGQVLGYTF; CDR3nt: TGCGCCAGCAGCTTGGGGCCGGGACAGGTCTTGGGCTACACCTTC
j_gene: TRBJ2-2; v_gene: TRBV12-3/TRBV12-4; d_gene: TRBD2; abundance: .; len: 16; CDR3aa: CASGALAGGWTGELFF; CDR3nt: TGTGCCAGCGGGGCCCTAGCGGGAGGGTGGACCGGGGAGCTGTTTTTT
j_gene: TRBJ2-7; v_gene: TRBV29-1; d_gene: TRBD2; abundance: .; len: 16; CDR3aa: CSVGGLAGSPPYEQYF; CDR3nt: TGCAGCGTTGGTGGACTAGCGGGTTCCCCGCCCTACGAGCAGTACTTC
j_gene: TRBJ2-2; v_gene: TRBV28; d_gene: TRBD1; abundance: .; len: 15; CDR3aa: CASSLDRDNTGELFF; CDR3nt: TGTGCCAGCAGTTTAGACAGGGATAACACCGGGGAGCTGTTTTTT
j_gene: TRBJ2-1; v_gene: TRBV25-1; d_gene: TRBD2; abundance: .; len: 16; CDR3aa: CASSDPPSGRANEQFF; CDR3nt: TGTGCCAGCAGTGATCCACCAAGCGGGAGGGCAAATGAGCAGTTCTTC
j_gene: TRBJ2-3; v_gene: TRBV6-1; d_gene: TRBD2; abundance: .; len: 18; CDR3aa: CASSGGTSGSMGTDTQYF; CDR3nt: TGTGCCAGCAGTGGGGGGACTAGCGGGAGTATGGGCACAGATACGCAGTATTTT
j_gene: TRBJ1-2; v_gene: TRBV28; d_gene: .; abundance: .; len: 11; CDR3aa: CASREVYGYTF; CDR3nt: TGTGCCAGCAGAGAAGTTTACGGCTACACCTTC
j_gene: TRBJ1-2; v_gene: TRBV20-1; d_gene: TRBD1; abundance: .; len: 14; CDR3aa: CSAPGGRGNYGYTF; CDR3nt: TGCAGTGCCCCAGGGGGCAGGGGGAACTATGGCTACACCTTC
j_gene: TRBJ2-6; v_gene: TRBV6-5; d_gene: TRBD2; abundance: .; len: 18; CDR3aa: CASSSGVAGFSGANVLTF; CDR3nt: TGTGCCAGCAGTTCCGGTGTAGCGGGATTCTCTGGGGCCAACGTCCTGACTTTC
j_gene: TRBJ2-2; v_gene: TRBV20-1; d_gene: .; abundance: .; len: 13; CDR3aa: CSASDTNTGELFF; CDR3nt: TGCAGTGCTAGTGACACGAACACCGGGGAGCTGTTTTTT
j_gene: TRBJ2-4; v_gene: TRBV3-1; d_gene: .; abundance: once; len: 17; CDR3aa: CASSQLPGGQAKNIQYF; CDR3nt: TGTGCCAGCAGCCAACTCCCCGGGGGTCAGGCCAAAAACATTCAGTACTTC
j_gene: TRBJ2-2; v_gene: TRBV2; d_gene: .; abundance: .; len: 15; CDR3aa: CASSVRLPNTGELFF; CDR3nt: TGTGCCAGCAGTGTGAGACTACCGAACACCGGGGAGCTGTTTTTT
j_gene: TRBJ2-7; v_gene: TRBV20-1; d_gene: TRBD2; abundance: .; len: 13; CDR3aa: CSVRTSGGVEQYF; CDR3nt: TGCAGTGTACGGACTAGCGGAGGGGTGGAGCAGTACTTC
j_gene: TRBJ2-1; v_gene: TRBV20-1; d_gene: .; abundance: .; len: 15; CDR3aa: CSARPLSGSYNEQFF; CDR3nt: TGCAGTGCTAGACCCCTTTCGGGCTCCTACAATGAGCAGTTCTTC
j_gene: TRBJ2-4; v_gene: TRBV7-9; d_gene: .; abundance: .; len: 15; CDR3aa: CASSSNSLAKNIQYF; CDR3nt: TGTGCCAGCAGCTCGAACTCCCTAGCCAAAAACATTCAGTACTTC
j_gene: TRBJ2-1; v_gene: TRBV20-1; d_gene: TRBD2; abundance: .; len: 16; CDR3aa: CSAPPLREKGGNEQFF; CDR3nt: TGCAGTGCTCCCCCACTGAGAGAAAAGGGAGGGAATGAGCAGTTCTTC
j_gene: TRBJ2-3; v_gene: TRBV30; d_gene: .; abundance: .; len: 14; CDR3aa: CAWRKSPSTDTQYF; CDR3nt: TGTGCCTGGAGGAAGAGTCCTAGCACAGATACGCAGTATTTT
j_gene: TRBJ1-2; v_gene: TRBV5-1; d_gene: TRBD1; abundance: .; len: 12; CDR3aa: CASNRDRGGYTF; CDR3nt: TGCGCCAGCAACCGGGACAGGGGAGGCTACACCTTC
j_gene: TRBJ1-1; v_gene: TRBV19; d_gene: .; abundance: .; len: 13; CDR3aa: CASSRRGVTEAFF; CDR3nt: TGTGCCAGTAGTCGGCGGGGCGTCACTGAAGCTTTCTTT
j_gene: TRBJ2-1; v_gene: TRBV3-1; d_gene: .; abundance: .; len: 13; CDR3aa: CASSFGIYNEQFF; CDR3nt: TGTGCCAGCAGCTTCGGGATATACAATGAGCAGTTCTTC
j_gene: TRBJ1-1; v_gene: TRBV28; d_gene: .; abundance: .; len: 14; CDR3aa: CASSLRTSYTEAFF; CDR3nt: TGTGCCAGCAGTTTGAGGACAAGTTACACTGAAGCTTTCTTT
j_gene: TRBJ2-1; v_gene: TRBV3-1; d_gene: .; abundance: .; len: 12; CDR3aa: CASSQGESREIF; CDR3nt: TGTGCCAGCAGCCAAGGGGAGAGTAGAGAGATCTTC
j_gene: TRBJ1-1; v_gene: TRBV18; d_gene: .; abundance: once; len: 13; CDR3aa: CASSPLKNTEAFF; CDR3nt: TGTGCCAGCTCACCACTCAAGAACACTGAAGCTTTCTTT
j_gene: TRBJ2-3; v_gene: TRBV5-4; d_gene: .; abundance: .; len: 16; CDR3aa: CASSLVNQYTTDTQYF; CDR3nt: TGTGCCAGCAGCTTGGTAAACCAATATACCACAGATACGCAGTATTTT
j_gene: TRBJ2-3; v_gene: TRBV10-3; d_gene: .; abundance: .; len: 15; CDR3aa: CAISLGGGVADTQYF; CDR3nt: TGTGCCATCAGTTTGGGCGGCGGTGTCGCAGATACGCAGTATTTT
j_gene: TRBJ1-1; v_gene: TRBV20-1; d_gene: .; abundance: .; len: 11; CDR3aa: CSAIGNTEAFF; CDR3nt: TGCAGTGCTATAGGGAACACTGAAGCTTTCTTT
j_gene: TRBJ2-2; v_gene: TRBV20-1; d_gene: TRBD1; abundance: .; len: 16; CDR3aa: CSATATGGTNTGELFF; CDR3nt: TGCAGTGCTACTGCCACAGGGGGCACGAACACCGGGGAGCTGTTTTTT
j_gene: TRBJ2-2; v_gene: TRBV7-6; d_gene: .; abundance: .; len: 16; CDR3aa: CASSFFEGEGTGELFF; CDR3nt: TGTGCCAGCAGCTTCTTCGAGGGAGAGGGGACCGGGGAGCTGTTTTTT
j_gene: TRBJ1-1; v_gene: TRBV5-1; d_gene: .; abundance: once; len: 14; CDR3aa: CASSLGSANTEAFF; CDR3nt: TGCGCCAGCAGCTTGGGAAGTGCGAACACTGAAGCTTTCTTT
j_gene: TRBJ1-1; v_gene: TRBV7-9; d_gene: .; abundance: .; len: 15; CDR3aa: CASSLNDGPGFEAFF; CDR3nt: TGTGCCAGCAGCTTAAACGATGGGCCAGGGTTCGAAGCTTTCTTT
j_gene: TRBJ2-4; v_gene: TRBV3-1; d_gene: .; abundance: .; len: 18; CDR3aa: CASSQDYRGGVAKNIQYF; CDR3nt: TGTGCCAGCAGCCAAGATTACAGGGGGGGAGTAGCCAAAAACATTCAGTACTTC
j_gene: TRBJ1-2; v_gene: TRBV6-6; d_gene: .; abundance: .; len: 12; CDR3aa: CASSETDYGYTF; CDR3nt: TGTGCCAGCAGCGAGACAGACTATGGCTACACCTTC
j_gene: TRBJ2-7; v_gene: TRBV2; d_gene: .; abundance: .; len: 16; CDR3aa: CASRKAVAENSYEQYF; CDR3nt: TGTGCCAGCAGGAAGGCCGTAGCGGAAAACTCCTACGAGCAGTACTTC
j_gene: TRBJ2-7; v_gene: TRBV6-6; d_gene: .; abundance: .; len: 13; CDR3aa: CASSFDYSGEQYF; CDR3nt: TGTGCCAGCAGTTTCGACTACTCCGGCGAGCAGTACTTC
j_gene: TRBJ2-1; v_gene: TRBV2; d_gene: .; abundance: .; len: 13; CDR3aa: CASSVLDRNEQFF; CDR3nt: TGTGCCAGCAGTGTCTTGGACCGGAATGAGCAGTTCTTC
j_gene: TRBJ1-3; v_gene: TRBV3-1; d_gene: .; abundance: .; len: 15; CDR3aa: CASSPDRSSGNTIYF; CDR3nt: TGTGCCAGCAGCCCCGACAGGAGCTCTGGAAACACCATATATTTT
j_gene: TRBJ2-2; v_gene: TRBV3-1; d_gene: .; abundance: few; len: 12; CDR3aa: CASSRNTGELFF; CDR3nt: TGTGCCAGCAGTCGGAACACCGGGGAGCTGTTTTTT
j_gene: TRBJ2-1; v_gene: TRBV3-1; d_gene: TRBD2; abundance: .; len: 14; CDR3aa: CASSQVRTSNEQFF; CDR3nt: TGTGCCAGCAGCCAAGTGAGGACTAGCAATGAGCAGTTCTTC
j_gene: TRBJ1-5; v_gene: TRBV29-1; d_gene: TRBD1; abundance: once; len: 13; CDR3aa: CSVEQGANQPQHF; CDR3nt: TGCAGCGTTGAACAGGGGGCCAATCAGCCCCAGCATTTT
j_gene: TRBJ2-1; v_gene: TRBV29-1; d_gene: .; abundance: .; len: 15; CDR3aa: CSVGVGPSSYNEQFF; CDR3nt: TGCAGCGTTGGAGTAGGGCCAAGCTCCTACAATGAGCAGTTCTTC
j_gene: TRBJ1-1; v_gene: TRBV29-1; d_gene: TRBD1; abundance: .; len: 14; CDR3aa: CSVRQGALDTEAFF; CDR3nt: TGCAGCGTACGACAGGGGGCATTAGACACTGAAGCTTTCTTT
j_gene: TRBJ2-1; v_gene: TRBV10-3; d_gene: .; abundance: .; len: 12; CDR3aa: CAISESGGEQFF; CDR3nt: TGTGCCATCAGTGAGTCCGGGGGCGAGCAGTTCTTC
j_gene: TRBJ2-3; v_gene: TRBV3-1; d_gene: TRBD2; abundance: .; len: 16; CDR3aa: CASSHRTSGYTDTQYF; CDR3nt: TGTGCCAGCAGCCACCGGACTAGCGGATACACAGATACGCAGTATTTT
j_gene: TRBJ2-7; v_gene: TRBV28; d_gene: TRBD1; abundance: .; len: 13; CDR3aa: CASRDRAFYEQYF; CDR3nt: TGTGCCAGCCGGGACAGGGCGTTCTACGAGCAGTACTTC
j_gene: TRBJ1-5; v_gene: TRBV19; d_gene: .; abundance: .; len: 14; CDR3aa: CASSPGRMNQPQHF; CDR3nt: TGTGCCAGTAGTCCTGGACGGATGAATCAGCCCCAGCATTTT
j_gene: TRBJ1-1; v_gene: TRBV20-1; d_gene: .; abundance: .; len: 14; CDR3aa: CSARDRTVNTEAFF; CDR3nt: TGCAGTGCTAGAGATAGAACCGTGAACACTGAAGCTTTCTTT
j_gene: TRBJ1-3; v_gene: TRBV20-1; d_gene: TRBD1; abundance: .; len: 16; CDR3aa: CSARDFAGGNGNTIYF; CDR3nt: TGCAGTGCTAGAGATTTTGCAGGGGGTAATGGAAACACCATATATTTT
j_gene: TRBJ1-4; v_gene: TRBV20-1; d_gene: .; abundance: .; len: 14; CDR3aa: CSARPIPPNEKLFF; CDR3nt: TGCAGTGCTAGACCCATACCCCCCAATGAAAAACTGTTTTTT